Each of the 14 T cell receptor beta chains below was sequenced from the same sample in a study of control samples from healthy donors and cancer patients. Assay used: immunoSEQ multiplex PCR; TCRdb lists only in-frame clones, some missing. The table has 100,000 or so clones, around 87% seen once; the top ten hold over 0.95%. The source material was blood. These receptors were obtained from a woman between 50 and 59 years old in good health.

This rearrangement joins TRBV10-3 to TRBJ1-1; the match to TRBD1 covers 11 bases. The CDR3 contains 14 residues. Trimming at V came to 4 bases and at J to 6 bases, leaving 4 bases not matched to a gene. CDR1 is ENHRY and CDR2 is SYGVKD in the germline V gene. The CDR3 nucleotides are TGTGCCATCAGTGTGGGGACAGGGGGGGCTGAAGCTTTCTTT. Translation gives CAISVGTGGAEAFF.

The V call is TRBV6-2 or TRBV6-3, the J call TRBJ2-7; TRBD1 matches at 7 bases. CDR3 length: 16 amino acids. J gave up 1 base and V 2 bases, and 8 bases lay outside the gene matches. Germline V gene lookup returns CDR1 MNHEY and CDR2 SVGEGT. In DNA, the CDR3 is TGTGCCAGCAGTTACCGGGGACAGTCGCCTTCCTACGAGCAGTACTTC. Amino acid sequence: CASSYRGQSPSYEQYF.

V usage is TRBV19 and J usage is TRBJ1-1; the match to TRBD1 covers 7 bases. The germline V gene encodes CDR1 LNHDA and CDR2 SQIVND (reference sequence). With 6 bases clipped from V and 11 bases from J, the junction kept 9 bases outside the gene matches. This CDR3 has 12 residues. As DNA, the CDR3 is TGTGCCAGTAGGCCCGAAGAGGGGGCGGCTTTCTTT. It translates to CASRPEEGAAFF.

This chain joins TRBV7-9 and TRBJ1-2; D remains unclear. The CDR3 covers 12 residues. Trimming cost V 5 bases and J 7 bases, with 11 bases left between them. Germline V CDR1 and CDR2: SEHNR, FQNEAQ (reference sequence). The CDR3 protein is CASSPREGGYTF. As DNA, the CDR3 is TGTGCCAGCAGCCCGAGGGAAGGTGGCTACACCTTC.

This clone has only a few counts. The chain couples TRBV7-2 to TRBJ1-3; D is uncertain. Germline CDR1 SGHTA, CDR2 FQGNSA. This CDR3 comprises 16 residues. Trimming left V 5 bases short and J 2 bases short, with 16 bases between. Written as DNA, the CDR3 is TGTGCCAGCAGCCCCGACCCGGGCGTTACTGGAAACACCATATATTTT. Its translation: CASSPDPGVTGNTIYF.

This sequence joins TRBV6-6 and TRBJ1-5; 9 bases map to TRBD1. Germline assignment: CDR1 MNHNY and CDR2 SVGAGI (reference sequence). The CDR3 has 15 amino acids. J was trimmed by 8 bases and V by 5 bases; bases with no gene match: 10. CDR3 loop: CASSGTRQGVEPQHF. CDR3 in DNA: TGTGCCAGCAGTGGGACCCGACAGGGGGTTGAGCCCCAGCATTTT.

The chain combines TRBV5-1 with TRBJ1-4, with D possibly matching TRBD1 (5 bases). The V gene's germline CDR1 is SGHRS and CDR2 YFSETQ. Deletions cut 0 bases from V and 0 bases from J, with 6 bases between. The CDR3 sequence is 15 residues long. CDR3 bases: TGCGCCAGCAGCTTGGTGGGGGCAACTAATGAAAAACTGTTTTTT. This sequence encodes CASSLVGATNEKLFF.

This CDR3 reads CASSRDRERAFF. The CDR3 nucleotides read TGTGCCAGCAGCAGGGACAGGGAGCGGGCTTTCTTT. The chain links TRBV11-2 to TRBJ1-1; 9 positions agree with TRBD1. The CDR3 runs 12 residues. Germline CDR1 and CDR2: SGHAT and FQNNGV. The V segment lost 5 bases and the J segment 11 bases; nucleotides outside the gene matches: 6.

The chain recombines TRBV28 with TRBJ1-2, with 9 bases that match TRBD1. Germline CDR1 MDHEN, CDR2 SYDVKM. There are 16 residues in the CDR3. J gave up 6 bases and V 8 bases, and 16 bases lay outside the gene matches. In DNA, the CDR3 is TGTGCCAGCTTGGGGACACCGGGACAGGGTCCCGATGGCTACACCTTC. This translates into CASLGTPGQGPDGYTF.

The CDR3 bases are TGTGCCAGCAGCCCCCCCAGGGGGCGGGAGGTTGGAGAGCTGTTTTTT. Its translation: CASSPPRGREVGELFF. This rearrangement joins TRBV11-2 to TRBJ2-2; the D gene could be TRBD1 or TRBD2 (8 bases each). The V and J ends lost 5 bases and 11 bases respectively, with 24 bases between them. There are 16 residues in the CDR3. Germline assignment: CDR1 SGHAT and CDR2 FQNNGV.

CDR3 DNA: TGTGCCAGCAGTTTTAACTCGGGGCCGGCGGCTTTCTTT. Translation gives CASSFNSGPAAFF. This chain joins TRBV12-3 or TRBV12-4 and TRBJ1-1, with D perhaps matching TRBD1 (5 bases). This CDR3 region has 13 residues. V lost 3 bases to trimming and J lost 11 bases, with 16 bases between them.

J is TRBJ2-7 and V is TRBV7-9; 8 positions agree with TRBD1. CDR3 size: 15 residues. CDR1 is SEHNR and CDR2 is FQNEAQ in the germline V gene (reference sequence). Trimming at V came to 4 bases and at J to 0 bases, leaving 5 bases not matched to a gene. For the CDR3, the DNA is TGTGCCAGCAGCTCGACAGGGGCGAGCTCCTACGAGCAGTACTTC. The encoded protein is CASSSTGASSYEQYF. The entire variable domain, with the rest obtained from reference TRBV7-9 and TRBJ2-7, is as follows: DTGVSQNPRHKITKRGQNVTFRCDPISEHNRLYWYRQTLGQGPEFLTYFQNEAQLEKSRLLSDRFSAERPKGSFSTLEIQRTEQGDSAMYLCASSSTGASSYEQYFGPGTRLTVT.

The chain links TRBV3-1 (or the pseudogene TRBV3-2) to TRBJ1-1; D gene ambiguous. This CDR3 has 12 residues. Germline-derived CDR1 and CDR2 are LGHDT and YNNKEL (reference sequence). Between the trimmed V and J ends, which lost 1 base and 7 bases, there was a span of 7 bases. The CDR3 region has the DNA TGTGCCAGCAGCCAAGCAGCGCTTGAAGCTTTCTTT. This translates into CASSQAALEAFF.

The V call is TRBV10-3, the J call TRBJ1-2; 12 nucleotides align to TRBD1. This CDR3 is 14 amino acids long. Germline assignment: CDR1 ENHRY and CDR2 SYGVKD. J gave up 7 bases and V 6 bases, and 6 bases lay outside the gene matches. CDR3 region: CAISPGQGAFGYTF. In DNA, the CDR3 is TGTGCCATCAGCCCGGGACAGGGGGCATTTGGCTACACCTTC.